The 16 T cell receptor beta chains below were found in one sample sequenced in a study of cytomegalovirus exposure and HLA in healthy donors. 60 Vbeta and 13 Jbeta primers were used in PCR. The protocol was immunoSEQ multiplex PCR, while the TCRdb copy is restricted to in-frame clones and leaves out a portion. Seen here are 140,000 to 150,000 clones, roughly a tenth observed once, and the top ten hold approximately 1.8%. Sequenced: PBMCs. The receptor set was obtained from a male donor in good health and CMV-seronegative.

This clone has a handful of counts. CDR3 coding DNA: TGTGCCAGCAGAGAACTGTGGGACAGGGTGAACACTGAAGCTTTCTTT. It yields the protein CASRELWDRVNTEAFF. The chain combines TRBV7-9 with TRBJ1-1; 9 nucleotides line up with TRBD1. From germline, CDR1 is SEHNR and CDR2 FQNEAQ (reference sequence). The CDR3 runs to 16 residues. V gave up 6 bases and J gave up 0 bases; unmatched junction bases: 8.

The V and J genes are TRBV5-8 and TRBJ2-2, with 13 bases fitting TRBD2. Germline values: CDR1 SGHTS, CDR2 YDEGEE. This CDR3 comprises 17 residues. V trimming: 4 bases; J trimming: 5 bases; junction bases outside the gene matches: 8. CDR3 region: CASSLVRTSGRTGELFF. CDR3 bases: TGTGCCAGCAGCCTCGTCCGGACTAGCGGGAGAACCGGGGAGCTGTTTTTT.

The rearrangement uses TRBV14 and TRBJ2-1; 13 nucleotides line up with TRBD2. The CDR3 is 16 amino acids. Germline V gene lookup returns CDR1 SGHDN and CDR2 FVKESK. The trim removed 0 bases at V and 4 bases at J, leaving 0 bases unmatched. CDR3: CASSQETSGRYNEQFF. The CDR3 nucleotides read TGTGCCAGCAGCCAAGAGACTAGCGGGAGGTACAATGAGCAGTTCTTC.

This sequence joins TRBV5-6 and TRBJ2-3, with unresolved D. V dropped 0 bases and J dropped 5 bases, with 4 bases sitting between them. The CDR3 is 12 residues long. Germline CDR1 and CDR2: SGHDT and YYEEEE. The CDR3 spells CASSLDGDTQYF. Written as DNA, the CDR3 is TGTGCCAGCAGCTTGGACGGAGATACGCAGTATTTT.

This clone was counted between two and nine times. In nucleotides, the CDR3 is TGCAGCGTCGAGAGGGGGGGACACTATGGCTACACCTTC. Its protein is CSVERGGHYGYTF. The chain joins TRBV29-1 to TRBJ1-2; D is possibly TRBD1 (6 bases). Germline CDR1 SQVTM, CDR2 ANQGSEA. This CDR3 region has 13 residues. Trimming cost V 6 bases and J 3 bases, with 14 bases left between them.

The chain recombines TRBV28 with TRBJ2-3; 8 nucleotides align to TRBD2. The CDR3 length is 14 residues. Germline lookup yields CDR1 MDHEN and CDR2 SYDVKM. J lost 4 bases, V lost 7 bases, and 7 bases had no gene match. The CDR3 loop is CASTTGGLADTQYF. In nucleotides, the CDR3 is TGTGCCAGCACCACGGGGGGGCTTGCAGATACGCAGTATTTT. The full variable domain, its missing parts supplied by reference TRBV28 and TRBJ2-3, is DVKVTQSSRYLVKRTGEKVFLECVQDMDHENMFWYRQDPGLGLRLIYFSYDVKMKEKGDIPEGYSVSREKKERFSLILESASTNQTSMYLCASTTGGLADTQYFGPGTRLTVL.

This clone has only a few counts. The V gene is TRBV29-1, the J gene TRBJ2-5, with 8 bases identical to TRBD2. The CDR3 runs to 13 residues. The junction had 3 bases not matched to a gene; V was cut back by 3 bases and J by 3 bases. Germline CDR1 is SQVTM and CDR2 is ANQGSEA. The CDR3 loop reads CSVDPGGEETQYF. The CDR3 bases are TGCAGCGTTGACCCGGGGGGGGAAGAGACCCAGTACTTC. Complete variable domain (other parts from reference TRBV29-1 and TRBJ2-5): SAVISQKPSRDICQRGTSLTIQCQVDSQVTMMFWYRQQPGQSLTLIATANQGSEATYESGFVIDKFPISRPNLTFSTLTVSNMSPEDSSIYLCSVDPGGEETQYFGPGTRLLVL.

The V gene is TRBV9, the J gene TRBJ2-1; D unclear. The CDR3 is made up of 14 amino acids. V shed 0 bases and J shed 6 bases, with 10 bases lying between them. Germline CDR1 is SGDLS and CDR2 is YYNGEE. The CDR3 DNA follows: TGTGCCAGCAGCGTAGGGAGTAGCCCCAATGAGCAGTTCTTC. Its protein is CASSVGSSPNEQFF.

This clone was counted a few times. The J gene is TRBJ1-1, the V gene TRBV7-2, with D possibly TRBD1 on 6 matching bases. CDR1 SGHTA and CDR2 FQGNSA come from the germline V gene. CDR3 length equals 17 residues. V dropped 2 bases and J dropped 6 bases, with 22 bases sitting between them. CDR3 sequence reads: CASSLIAVGAGGAEAFF. CDR3 DNA: TGTGCCAGCAGCTTAATCGCCGTCGGGGCTGGGGGCGCTGAAGCTTTCTTT.

The chain joins TRBV7-9 to TRBJ2-3, with TRBD2 matching over 15 bases. Germline-derived CDR1 and CDR2 are SEHNR and FQNEAQ (reference sequence). J was trimmed by 5 bases and V by 5 bases; bases with no gene match: 2. This CDR3 has 15 residues. The CDR3 is CASSGLAGGRDTQYF. In DNA, the CDR3 is TGTGCCAGCAGCGGACTAGCGGGAGGGCGAGATACGCAGTATTTT.

The genes are TRBV5-4 and TRBJ2-5; 9 bases map to TRBD2. V gave up 6 bases and J gave up 2 bases; unmatched junction bases: 5. This CDR3 spans 14 amino acids. The germline V gene has CDR1 SGHNT and CDR2 YYREEE (reference sequence). The CDR3 DNA reads TGTGCCAGCACTTTCAGCGGGGGGCAAGAGACCCAGTACTTC. Translating it yields CASTFSGGQETQYF. The full variable domain, its missing parts supplied by reference TRBV5-4 and TRBJ2-5, is ETGVTQSPTHLIKTRGQQVTLRCSSQSGHNTVSWYQQALGQGPQFIFQYYREEENGRGNFPPRFSGLQFPNYSSELNVNALELDDSALYLCASTFSGGQETQYFGPGTRLLVL.

The chain has TRBV7-2 and TRBJ1-2; tentative D call: TRBD1 (5 bases). Deletions cut 4 bases from V and 1 base from J, with 10 bases between. The length of the CDR3 is 14 residues. Germline V CDR1 and CDR2: SGHTA, FQGNSA. CDR3 sequence reads: CASSSMQGNYGYTF. In nucleotides, the CDR3 is TGTGCCAGCAGCTCAATGCAGGGTAACTATGGCTACACCTTC.

V and J are TRBV4-2 and TRBJ1-3; 9 bases fit TRBD1. This CDR3 has 20 amino acids. V was clipped by 0 bases and J by 1 base; unmatched bases: 13. CDR1 is LGHNA, CDR2 YNFKEQ, per germline. DNA for the CDR3: TGTGCCAGCAGCCAAGATAGTTTTGTGACAGGGGGTTCTTCTGGAAACACCATATATTTT. It yields the protein CASSQDSFVTGGSSGNTIYF.

The chain uses TRBV4-1 and TRBJ2-7; D may be TRBD2 (6 bases). V lost 1 base and J lost 1, with 14 bases in between. Per the germline V gene, CDR1 is MGHRA and CDR2 is YSYEKL. This CDR3 contains 16 residues. The CDR3 loop reads CASSQGNGRGSYEQYF. CDR3 DNA: TGCGCCAGCAGCCAAGGGAACGGGAGAGGGTCCTACGAGCAGTACTTC.

The V call is TRBV2, the J call TRBJ1-6, with 9 bases identical to TRBD1. The CDR3 contains 13 residues. The germline V gene encodes CDR1 SNHLY and CDR2 FYNNEI. V gave up 7 bases and J gave up 9 bases; unmatched junction bases: 4. The CDR3 DNA is TGTGCCAGCAAGGGACAGGGAGCTTCACCCCTCCACTTT. Protein: CASKGQGASPLHF.

This clone was counted only a few times. At the DNA level, this CDR3 is encoded by other sequences in the same sample as well. This chain uses TRBV27 with TRBJ2-3, with 8 bases aligning to TRBD2. The CDR3 extends over 16 amino acids. J lost 0 bases, V lost 3 bases, and 5 bases had no gene match. Germline V lookup: CDR1 MNHEY, CDR2 SMNVEV (reference sequence). The CDR3 bases are TGTGCCAGCAGTTTGTATAGCGGGGCTAGCACAGATACGCAGTATTTT. This codes for CASSLYSGASTDTQYF.